One and the same sample provided the 27 T cell receptor beta chains below, sequenced in a study of human T cells and chemical hapten exposure (dated by TCRdb to the early 2020s). Receptor libraries were prepared by RACE. Instrument on record: NextSeq 500. TCRdb handled the public reads itself, with Q25 trimming in fastp and clone calling in MiXCR, and kept productive beta chains. Entries that share a CDR3 protein sequence are merged under the most common genes and DNA. This sample comprises approximately 100,000 distinct CDR3 sequences, roughly 11% of them detected only once. The ten largest clonotypes hold 3% to 4.5% of the sample. The time point label of this sample denotes: patch test 1, 2 weeks after DPC sensitization. The treatment or condition tag for this specimen amounts to: therapeutic diphenylcyclopropenone sensitization with weekly scalp DPC. Sample: whole blood, taken in connection with sensitization to the hapten diphenylcyclopropenone (DPC). All receptors come from a woman between 40 and 50 years old with alopecia areata. Some clones in this sample may be carry-over from other donors' samples.

This clonotype was recorded many times. This chain connects TRBV28 to TRBJ1-1; 9 bases fit TRBD1. This CDR3 is built from 15 residues. In germline, CDR1 is MDHEN, CDR2 SYDVKM. V gave up 6 bases and J gave up 11 bases; unmatched junction bases: 16. CDR3 in DNA: TGTGCCAGCAGCAGTTCCGGGACAGGGTATACTTCGGCTTTCTTT. It yields the protein CASSSSGTGYTSAFF.

This clonotype was detected ten times or more. This sequence joins TRBV5-4 and TRBJ2-5; D not resolved. The CDR3 contains 16 residues. V lost 2 bases and J lost 1, with 15 bases in between. Germline assignment: CDR1 SGHNT and CDR2 YYREEE (reference sequence). CDR3 residues: CASSFMAGAPQETQYF. The CDR3 nucleotides read TGTGCCAGCAGCTTTATGGCAGGCGCCCCCCAAGAGACCCAGTACTTC.

This chain connects TRBV30 to TRBJ2-1; TRBD2 aligns across 10 bases. J was trimmed by 6 bases and V by 3 bases; bases with no gene match: 5. Germline CDR1 and CDR2: GTSNPN and SVGIG (reference sequence). This CDR3 has 14 residues. The chain's CDR3 is CAWRGLAGVNEQFF. The CDR3 DNA reads as TGTGCCTGGAGGGGGCTAGCGGGAGTCAATGAGCAGTTCTTC.

This clonotype has ten or more counts. The chain couples TRBV2 to TRBJ1-1; 8 bases are shared with TRBD1. This CDR3 is 16 amino acids long. V was clipped by 4 bases and J by 4 bases; unmatched bases: 11. Germline V CDR1 and CDR2: SNHLY, FYNNEI. CDR3 amino acids: CASSATGGQIGTEAFF. DNA of the CDR3: TGTGCCAGCAGTGCTACAGGGGGTCAAATTGGCACTGAAGCTTTCTTT.

The table lists this clonotype with a few counts. The rearrangement joins TRBV30 to TRBJ2-7; tentative D call: TRBD1 (6 bases). V gave up 3 bases and J gave up 4 bases, with 7 bases separating them. Looked up from germline, CDR1 is GTSNPN and CDR2 is SVGIG (reference sequence). The CDR3 has 11 amino acids. CDR3 amino acids: CAWRGQYEQYF. CDR3 nucleotide sequence: TGTGCCTGGAGAGGACAGTACGAGCAGTACTTC.

The chain is built from TRBV7-9 and TRBJ2-2, with TRBD1 as a possible D gene (5 bases). There are 15 residues in the CDR3. Per the germline V gene, CDR1 is SEHNR and CDR2 is FQNEAQ (reference sequence). V was shortened by 3 bases and J by 4 bases, with 12 bases between the two germline ends. Here the CDR3 DNA reads TGTGCCAGCAGCTTCGGCAGGGCCGTCACCGGGGAGCTGTTTTTT. The encoded protein is CASSFGRAVTGELFF.

This chain uses TRBV7-9 with TRBJ1-4, with D unresolved. Trimming stripped 5 bases from V and 7 bases from J, with 14 bases between. CDR1 SEHNR and CDR2 FQNEAQ come from the germline V gene (reference sequence). The length of the CDR3 is 14 residues. The CDR3 loop reads CASSPRPTGEKLFF. The CDR3, as DNA: TGTGCCAGCAGCCCGCGACCCACCGGTGAAAAACTGTTTTTT.

This clonotype has at least ten counts. This rearrangement joins TRBV20-1 to TRBJ2-1; 7 bases match TRBD2. With V trimmed by 5 bases and J by 0 bases, 7 bases remained unmatched. CDR3 size: 15 residues. Per germline, CDR1 DFQATT and CDR2 SNEGSKA (reference sequence). The CDR3 protein is CSAPKLATSYNEQFF. The CDR3 nucleotides read TGCAGTGCTCCAAAACTAGCGACCTCCTACAATGAGCAGTTCTTC.

This clonotype was observed many times. The J gene is TRBJ2-7, the V gene TRBV3-1; the D is unclear. Looked up from germline, CDR1 is LGHDT and CDR2 is YNNKEL (reference sequence). This CDR3 comprises 10 residues. The V gene lost 8 bases and the J gene lost 8 bases, with 10 bases spanning the gap. CDR3 sequence (DNA): TGTGCCAGCGGCTTTGAAAAGCAGTACTTC. Protein sequence: CASGFEKQYF.

This clonotype was counted at least ten times. The chain couples TRBV6-5 to TRBJ2-5; 13 bases are a match to TRBD2. The CDR3 length is 16 residues. V dropped 5 bases and J dropped 4; count of bases not matched to a gene: 7. Germline values: CDR1 MNHEY, CDR2 SVGAGI. The CDR3: CASSGLAGVVGETQYF. The CDR3 DNA reads as TGTGCCAGCAGTGGACTAGCGGGAGTCGTCGGAGAGACCCAGTACTTC.

The rearrangement uses TRBV9 and TRBJ2-5; D perhaps matches TRBD2 (6 bases). The CDR3 runs 14 residues. V was clipped by 0 bases and J by 5 bases, with 11 bases between them. In germline, CDR1 is SGDLS, CDR2 YYNGEE. CDR3 sequence (DNA): TGTGCCAGCAGCGTAGGTAGCGGAGGGGAGACCCAGTACTTC. Translating it yields CASSVGSGGETQYF.

The V and J genes are TRBV4-3 and TRBJ2-1; 7 positions match TRBD2. V lost 0 bases, J lost 9 bases, and 2 bases stayed unmatched. The CDR3 has 13 residues. The germline CDR1 and CDR2 sequences are LGHNA and YSLEER. CDR3 sequence: CASSQDAGVEQFF. The CDR3 DNA sequence: TGCGCCAGCAGCCAAGACGCGGGAGTTGAGCAGTTCTTC.

This chain links TRBV4-2 with TRBJ1-5; 7 bases agree with TRBD1. There are 16 residues in the CDR3. Per the germline V gene, CDR1 is LGHNA and CDR2 is YNFKEQ. Trimming at V came to 5 bases and at J to 2 bases, leaving 9 bases not matched to a gene. CDR3 region: CASSFAGQAGNQPQHF. As DNA, the CDR3 is TGTGCCAGCAGCTTTGCTGGACAGGCTGGCAATCAGCCCCAGCATTTT.

This clonotype was observed at least ten times. The V and J genes are TRBV20-1 and TRBJ2-1; D possibly corresponds to TRBD1 (5 bases). This CDR3 region has 13 residues. Germline V lookup: CDR1 DFQATT, CDR2 SNEGSKA (reference sequence). The germline V and J ends were trimmed by 0 bases and 7 bases, with 10 bases remaining between them. The CDR3 DNA reads as TGCAGTGCTAGAGATCCCCAGGGAAATGAGCAGTTCTTC. It specifies CSARDPQGNEQFF.

This clonotype was found a few times. V is TRBV7-2 and J is TRBJ2-1, with 9 bases fitting TRBD2. This CDR3 contains 17 residues. In germline, CDR1 is SGHTA, CDR2 FQGNSA. V gave up 2 bases and J gave up 7 bases; unmatched junction bases: 12. In DNA form, the CDR3 reads TGTGCCAGCAGCTTAAGTGGGCTAGCGCGGGGGGGTAATGAGCAGTTCTTC. This codes for CASSLSGLARGGNEQFF.

This clonotype has just a few counts. V is TRBV3-1 and J is TRBJ1-5; the D gene is possibly TRBD1 (5 bases). In germline, CDR1 is LGHDT, CDR2 YNNKEL (reference sequence). V was clipped by 3 bases and J by 3 bases, with 15 bases between them. The CDR3 has 16 amino acids. Here the CDR3 DNA reads TGTGCCAGCAGCCAGTCAGGTGGGGCCCTCAATCAGCCCCAGCATTTT. It is translated as CASSQSGGALNQPQHF.

This clonotype was seen repeatedly, ten times or more. This chain links TRBV19 with TRBJ2-3; D is possibly TRBD2 (5 bases). The V gene's germline CDR1 is LNHDA and CDR2 SQIVND (reference sequence). The V end was cut by 3 bases, the J end by 4 bases, with 17 bases between. This CDR3 is 16 amino acids long. The CDR3 DNA follows: TGTGCCAGTAGTATGCTCCCGGGGATTAGCGCAGATACGCAGTATTTT. This sequence encodes CASSMLPGISADTQYF.

There are a few counts of this clonotype. This likely comes from a read error, as the CDR3 has no conserved phenylalanine or tryptophan at its end. The genes are TRBV29-1 and TRBJ2-7, with D perhaps matching TRBD1 (6 bases). V dropped 0 bases and J dropped 6 bases, with 9 bases sitting between them. The CDR3 loop spans 12 amino acids. The germline V gene encodes CDR1 SQVTM and CDR2 ANQGSEA. The CDR3 DNA is TGCAGCGTTGAAGACAGGGGACGCGAGCAGTACCTC. Its protein product is CSVEDRGREQYL.

The sample holds a few counts of this clonotype. A much larger clone differs by one base, so this may be a read error. The V gene is TRBV6-2 or TRBV6-3, the J gene TRBJ2-2; D is unresolved. Trimming took off 6 bases at V and 4 bases at J, with 6 bases between the two ends. The CDR3 length is 12 residues. CDR1 MNHEY and CDR2 SVGEGT come from the germline V gene. The chain's CDR3 is CASSSPTGELFF. In DNA form, the CDR3 reads TGTGCCAGCAGCTCCCCCACCGGGGAGCTGTTTTTT.

This clonotype came up many times. The V and J genes are TRBV12-3 or TRBV12-4 and TRBJ2-7, with a tentative D call TRBD2 (5 bases). The CDR3 sequence is 15 residues long. Trimming shortened V by 6 bases and J by 3 bases, and 18 bases separated the two germline ends. The CDR3 loop reads CASSPGYSRHYEQYF. The DNA of the CDR3 is TGTGCCAGCAGCCCGGGATACAGCCGGCACTACGAGCAGTACTTC.

This clonotype appeared many times. This rearrangement joins TRBV6-4 to TRBJ2-3; tentatively, D is TRBD2 (6 bases). CDR1 and CDR2 from the germline V gene are MRHNA and SNTAGT. The CDR3 is 14 amino acids. V was clipped by 2 bases and J by 4 bases, with 10 bases between them. The chain's CDR3 is CASSDGGDSDTQYF. The CDR3 DNA is TGTGCCAGCAGTGACGGCGGGGACTCAGATACGCAGTATTTT.

This clonotype appeared many times. As DNA, the CDR3 is TGTGCCAGCAGCTCCGGACAGGGAAGCGGTGAAGCTTTCTTT. As protein: CASSSGQGSGEAFF. The chain has TRBV7-9 and TRBJ1-1, with 8 nucleotides matching TRBD1. This CDR3 is built from 14 residues. V lost 4 bases to trimming and J lost 7 bases; unmatched junction nucleotides: 8. Germline values: CDR1 SEHNR, CDR2 FQNEAQ (reference sequence).

This clonotype has only a few counts. The J gene is TRBJ2-2, the V gene TRBV12-3 or TRBV12-4; weak D call: TRBD1 (6 bases). Trimming took 6 bases from V and 5 from J, leaving 19 bases between them. This CDR3 is 16 amino acids long. The CDR3 DNA is TGTGCCAGCAGCCTACAGGGAAGCTTAATGACCGGGGAGCTGTTTTTT. Residues: CASSLQGSLMTGELFF.

This clonotype was found a few times. The rearrangement joins TRBV20-1 to TRBJ2-7; TRBD2 might be the D (6 bases). Germline CDR1 is DFQATT and CDR2 is SNEGSKA (reference sequence). The V end was cut by 0 bases, the J end by 0 bases, with 24 bases between. This CDR3 region has 19 residues. CDR3 sequence: CSARDPSRAGQGSSYEQYF. In DNA form, the CDR3 reads TGCAGTGCTAGAGATCCTTCCCGGGCGGGGCAGGGTAGCTCCTACGAGCAGTACTTC.

A note on this clonotype: A clone one base away is much larger, so this may be a read error. J is TRBJ2-4 and V is TRBV12-3 or TRBV12-4; D is perhaps TRBD2 (6 bases). The germline V and J ends were trimmed by 5 bases and 8 bases, with 16 bases remaining between them. This CDR3 region has 14 residues. This CDR3 reads CASSLQDYRDIQYF. The CDR3 DNA reads as TGTGCCAGCAGTCTCCAGGACTACCGAGACATTCAGTACTTC.

The chain uses TRBV19 and TRBJ2-5, with D perhaps TRBD2 (6 bases). V dropped 5 bases and J dropped 5 bases, with 18 bases sitting between them. The length of the CDR3 is 15 residues. Germline loops: CDR1 LNHDA, CDR2 SQIVND (reference sequence). CDR3 sequence reads: CASSPGERRGETQYF. The CDR3 DNA sequence: TGTGCCAGTAGTCCGGGGGAGCGGCGCGGGGAGACCCAGTACTTC.

This clonotype has only a few counts. The rearrangement uses TRBV20-1 and TRBJ2-3; 9 nucleotides line up with TRBD1. This CDR3 has 13 amino acids. CDR1 and CDR2 (germline): DFQATT, SNEGSKA (reference sequence). Trimming cost V 6 bases and J 2 bases; bases outside gene matches: 3. As DNA, the CDR3 is TGCAGTGCAAGGACAGGGGACACAGATACGCAGTATTTT. Residues: CSARTGDTDTQYF.